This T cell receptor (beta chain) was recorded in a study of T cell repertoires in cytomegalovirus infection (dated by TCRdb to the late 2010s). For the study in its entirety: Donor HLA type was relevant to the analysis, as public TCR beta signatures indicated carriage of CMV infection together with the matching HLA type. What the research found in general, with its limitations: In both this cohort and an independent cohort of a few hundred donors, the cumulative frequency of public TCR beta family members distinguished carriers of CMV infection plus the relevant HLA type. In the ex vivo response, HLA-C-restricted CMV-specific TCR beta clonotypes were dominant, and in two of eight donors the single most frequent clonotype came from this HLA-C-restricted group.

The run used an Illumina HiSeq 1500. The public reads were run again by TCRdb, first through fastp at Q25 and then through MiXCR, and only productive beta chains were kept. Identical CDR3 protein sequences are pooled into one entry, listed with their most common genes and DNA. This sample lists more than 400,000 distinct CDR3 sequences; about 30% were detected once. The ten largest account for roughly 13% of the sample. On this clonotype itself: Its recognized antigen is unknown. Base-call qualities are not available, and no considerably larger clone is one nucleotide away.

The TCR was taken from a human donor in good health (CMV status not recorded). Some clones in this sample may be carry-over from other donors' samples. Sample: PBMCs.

The sequence in DNA is TGTGCCAGCCAGCTTGAAATGGGGGATCAGCCCCAGCATTTT. This sequence encodes CASQLEMGDQPQHF. Here the chain combines TRBV6-1 and TRBJ1-5; a weak D assignment points to TRBD1 (5 bases agree). Measured from the cysteine to the phenylalanine, the CDR3 is 14 residues long. This entry keeps only the CDR3 DNA: 42 bases, framed from base 1. The germline V gene gives CDR1 as MNHNS and CDR2 as SASEGT. V and J are truncated by 8 bases and 5 bases respectively, leaving an intervening sequence of 16 bases.